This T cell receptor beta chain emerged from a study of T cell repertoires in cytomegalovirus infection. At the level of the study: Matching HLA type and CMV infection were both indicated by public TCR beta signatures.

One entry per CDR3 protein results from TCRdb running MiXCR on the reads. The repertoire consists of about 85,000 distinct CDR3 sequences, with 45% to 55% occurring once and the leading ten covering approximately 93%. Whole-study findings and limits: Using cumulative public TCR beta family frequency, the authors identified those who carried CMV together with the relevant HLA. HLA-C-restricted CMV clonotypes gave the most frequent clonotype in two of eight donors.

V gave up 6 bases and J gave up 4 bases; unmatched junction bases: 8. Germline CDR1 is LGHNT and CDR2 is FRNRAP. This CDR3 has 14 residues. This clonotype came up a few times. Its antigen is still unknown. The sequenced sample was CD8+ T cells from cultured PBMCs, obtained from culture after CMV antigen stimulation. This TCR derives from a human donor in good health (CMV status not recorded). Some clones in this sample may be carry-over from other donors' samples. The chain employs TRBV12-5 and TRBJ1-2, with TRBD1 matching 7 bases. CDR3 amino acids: CASGPPGQSYGYTF. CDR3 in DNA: TGTGCTAGTGGGCCGCCGGGACAGTCCTATGGCTACACCTTC. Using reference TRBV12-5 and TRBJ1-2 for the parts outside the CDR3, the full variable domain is DARVTQTPRHKVTEMGQEVTMRCQPILGHNTVFWYRQTMMQGLELLAYFRNRAPLDDSGMPKDRFSAEMPDATLATLKIQPSEPRDSAVYFCASGPPGQSYGYTFGSGTRLTVV.